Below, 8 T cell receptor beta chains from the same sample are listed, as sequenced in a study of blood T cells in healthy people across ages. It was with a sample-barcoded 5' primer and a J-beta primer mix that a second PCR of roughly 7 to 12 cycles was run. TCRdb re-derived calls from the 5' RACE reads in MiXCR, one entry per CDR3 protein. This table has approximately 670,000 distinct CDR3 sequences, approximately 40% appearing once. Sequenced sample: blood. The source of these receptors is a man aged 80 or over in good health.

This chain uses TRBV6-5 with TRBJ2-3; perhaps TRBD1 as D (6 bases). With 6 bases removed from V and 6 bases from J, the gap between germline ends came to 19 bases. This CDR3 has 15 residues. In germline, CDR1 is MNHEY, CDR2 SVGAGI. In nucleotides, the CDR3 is TGTGCCAGCAGCCGAAACCAGGGGTCCGAGGATACGCAGTATTTT. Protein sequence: CASSRNQGSEDTQYF.

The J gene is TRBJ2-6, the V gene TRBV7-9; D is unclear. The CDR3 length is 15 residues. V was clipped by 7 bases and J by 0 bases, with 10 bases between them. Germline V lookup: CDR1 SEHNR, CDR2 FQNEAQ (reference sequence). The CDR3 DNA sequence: TGTGCCAGCACCTGGGGTAGCTCTGGGGCCAACGTCCTGACTTTC. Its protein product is CASTWGSSGANVLTF.

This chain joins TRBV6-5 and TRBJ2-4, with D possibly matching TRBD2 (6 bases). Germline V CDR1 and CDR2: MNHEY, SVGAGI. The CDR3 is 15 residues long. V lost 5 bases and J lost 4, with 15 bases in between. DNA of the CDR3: TGTGCCAGCAGTCAAGCCGGGACTGCTAAAAACATTCAGTACTTC. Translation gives CASSQAGTAKNIQYF.

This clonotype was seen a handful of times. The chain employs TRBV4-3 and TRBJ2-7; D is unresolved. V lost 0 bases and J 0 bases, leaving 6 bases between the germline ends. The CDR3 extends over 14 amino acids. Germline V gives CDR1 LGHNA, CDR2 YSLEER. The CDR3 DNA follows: TGCGCCAGCAGCCAAGATGACTTCTCCTACGAGCAGTACTTC. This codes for CASSQDDFSYEQYF.

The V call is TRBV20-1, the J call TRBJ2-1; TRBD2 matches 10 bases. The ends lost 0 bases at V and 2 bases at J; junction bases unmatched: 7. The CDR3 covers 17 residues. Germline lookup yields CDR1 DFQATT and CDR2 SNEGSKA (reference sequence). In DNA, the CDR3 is TGCAGTGCTAGAGATAGGGGAGGACTAGCGGCCTACAATGAGCAGTTCTTC. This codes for CSARDRGGLAAYNEQFF.

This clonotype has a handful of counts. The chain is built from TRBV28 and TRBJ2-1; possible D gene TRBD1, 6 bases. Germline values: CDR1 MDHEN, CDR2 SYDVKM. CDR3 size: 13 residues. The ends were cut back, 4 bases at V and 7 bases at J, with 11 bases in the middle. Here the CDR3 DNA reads TGTGCCAGCAGTTGTTACAGGGAGAATGAGCAGTTCTTC. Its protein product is CASSCYRENEQFF.

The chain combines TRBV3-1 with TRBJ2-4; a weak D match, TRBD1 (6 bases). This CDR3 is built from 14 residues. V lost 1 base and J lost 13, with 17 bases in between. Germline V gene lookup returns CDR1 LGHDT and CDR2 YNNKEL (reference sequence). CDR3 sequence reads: CASSQGQDLGEQYF. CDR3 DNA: TGTGCCAGCAGCCAAGGACAGGATCTTGGGGAGCAGTACTTC.

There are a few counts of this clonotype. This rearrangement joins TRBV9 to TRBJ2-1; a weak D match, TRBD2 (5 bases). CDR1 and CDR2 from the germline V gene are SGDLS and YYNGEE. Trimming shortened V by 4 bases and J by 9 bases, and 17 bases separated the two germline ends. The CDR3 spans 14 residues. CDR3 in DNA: TGTGCCAGCAGCCCCCTCGGCACACGGGGTGAGCAGTTCTTC. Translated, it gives CASSPLGTRGEQFF.